This T cell receptor (beta chain) was documented in a study of technical replicates of blood from a few donors (dated by TCRdb to 2016 to 2017). This clone has just one count. Its target antigen remains unknown. No base-level quality is on record; no much larger clone is a single base apart. The library was produced with the immunoSEQ multiplex PCR assay. In TCRdb, the immuneACCESS table is reduced to in-frame sequences with V and J assigned. These tables do not hold every clone; where another copy was compared, an unresolved V gene accounts for under half, and the others remain unexplained. The sample table holds around 60,000 clones, of which 86% were seen once. The ten largest clones take up less than 6% of the sample. Reading from cysteine to phenylalanine, the CDR3 counts 15 amino acids. This entry keeps only the CDR3 DNA: 45 bases, framed from base 1. CDR1 LNHDA and CDR2 SQIVND were looked up in the germline V gene (reference sequence). V has 6 bases trimmed and J has 3 bases trimmed; junction bases matching no gene number 6.

The TCR originated in a human donor in good health. Some clones in this sample may be carry-over from other donors' samples. Recombination joined TRBV19 with TRBJ2-1, and TRBD1 aligns with 9 junction nucleotides. Sequencing input: PBMCs. The CDR3 amino acid sequence is: CASRIMDRGYNEQFF. The DNA is TGTGCCAGTAGAATCATGGACAGGGGCTACAATGAGCAGTTCTTC.